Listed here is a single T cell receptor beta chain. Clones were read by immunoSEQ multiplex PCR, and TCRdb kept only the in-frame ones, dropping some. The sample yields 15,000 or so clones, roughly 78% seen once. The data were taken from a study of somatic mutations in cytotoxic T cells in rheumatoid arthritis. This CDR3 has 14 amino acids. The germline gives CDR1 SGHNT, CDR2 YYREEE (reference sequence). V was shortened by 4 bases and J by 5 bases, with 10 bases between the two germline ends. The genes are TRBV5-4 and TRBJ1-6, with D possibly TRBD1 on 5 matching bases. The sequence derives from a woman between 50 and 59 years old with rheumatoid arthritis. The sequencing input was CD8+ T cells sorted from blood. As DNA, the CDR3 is TGTGCCAGCAGCCCCACAGGACATAATTCACCCCTCCACTTT. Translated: CASSPTGHNSPLHF.